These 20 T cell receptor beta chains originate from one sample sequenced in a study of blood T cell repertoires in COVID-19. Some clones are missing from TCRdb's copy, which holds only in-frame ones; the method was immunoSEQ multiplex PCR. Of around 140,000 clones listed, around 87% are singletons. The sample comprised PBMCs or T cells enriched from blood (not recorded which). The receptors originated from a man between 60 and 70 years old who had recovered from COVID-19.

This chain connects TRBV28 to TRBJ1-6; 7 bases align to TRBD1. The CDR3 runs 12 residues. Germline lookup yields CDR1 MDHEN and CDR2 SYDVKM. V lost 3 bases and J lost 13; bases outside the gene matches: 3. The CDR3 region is CASSFPTGPLHF. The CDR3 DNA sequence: TGTGCCAGCAGTTTCCCGACAGGGCCCCTCCACTTT.

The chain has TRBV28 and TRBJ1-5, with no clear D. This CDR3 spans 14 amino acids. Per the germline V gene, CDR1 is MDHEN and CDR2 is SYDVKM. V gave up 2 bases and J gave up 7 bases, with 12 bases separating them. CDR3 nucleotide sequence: TGTGCCAGCAGTTTAATAGGAGTTGGCCAGCCCCAGCATTTT. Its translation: CASSLIGVGQPQHF.

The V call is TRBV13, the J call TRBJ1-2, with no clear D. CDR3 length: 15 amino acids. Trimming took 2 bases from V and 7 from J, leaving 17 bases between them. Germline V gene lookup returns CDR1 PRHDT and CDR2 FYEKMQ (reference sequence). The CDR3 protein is CASSLYGANQAGYTF. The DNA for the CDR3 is TGTGCCAGCAGCTTATACGGAGCGAATCAAGCTGGCTACACCTTC.

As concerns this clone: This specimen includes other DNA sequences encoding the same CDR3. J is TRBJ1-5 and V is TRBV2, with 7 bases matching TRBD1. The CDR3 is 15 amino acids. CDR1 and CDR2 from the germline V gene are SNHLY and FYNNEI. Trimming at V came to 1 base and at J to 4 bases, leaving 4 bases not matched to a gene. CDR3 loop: CASSEGGGGNQPQHF. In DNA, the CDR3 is TGTGCCAGCAGTGAAGGAGGGGGCGGAAATCAGCCCCAGCATTTT.

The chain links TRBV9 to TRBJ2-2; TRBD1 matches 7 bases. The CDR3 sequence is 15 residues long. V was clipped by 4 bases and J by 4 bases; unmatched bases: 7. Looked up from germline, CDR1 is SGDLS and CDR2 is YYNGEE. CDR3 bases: TGTGCCAGCAGCCCGGGACAGCGATTCACCGGGGAGCTGTTTTTT. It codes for CASSPGQRFTGELFF.

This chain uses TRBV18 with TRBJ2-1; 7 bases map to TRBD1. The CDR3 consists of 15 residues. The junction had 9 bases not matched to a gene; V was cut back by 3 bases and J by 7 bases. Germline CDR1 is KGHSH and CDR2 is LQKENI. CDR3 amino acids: CASSPATGSWNEQFF. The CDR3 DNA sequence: TGTGCCAGCTCACCTGCGACAGGGTCTTGGAATGAGCAGTTCTTC.

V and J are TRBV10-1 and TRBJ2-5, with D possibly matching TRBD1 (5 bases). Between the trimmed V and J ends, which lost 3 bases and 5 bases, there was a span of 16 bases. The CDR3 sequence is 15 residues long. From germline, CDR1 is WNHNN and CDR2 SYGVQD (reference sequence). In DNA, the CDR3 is TGCGCCAGCAGTGACCCAGGGTTACGACCGGAGACCCAGTACTTC. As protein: CASSDPGLRPETQYF.

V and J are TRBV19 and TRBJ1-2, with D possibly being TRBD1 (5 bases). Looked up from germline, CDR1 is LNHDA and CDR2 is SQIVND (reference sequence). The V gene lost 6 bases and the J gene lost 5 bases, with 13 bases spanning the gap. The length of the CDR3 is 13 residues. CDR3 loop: CASRSGGEYGYTF. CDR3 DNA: TGTGCCAGTAGGAGCGGAGGGGAATATGGCTACACCTTC.

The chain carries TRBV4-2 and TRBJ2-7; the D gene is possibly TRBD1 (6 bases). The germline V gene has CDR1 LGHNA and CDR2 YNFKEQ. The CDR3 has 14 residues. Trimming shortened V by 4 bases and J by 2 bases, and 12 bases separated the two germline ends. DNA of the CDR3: TGTGCCAGCAGCCCCGGGCCAGGGGCCTACGAGCAGTACTTC. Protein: CASSPGPGAYEQYF.

The CDR3 here is CAIKRPESMNTEAFF. CDR3 in DNA: TGTGCCATCAAGAGGCCGGAGTCGATGAACACTGAAGCTTTCTTT. The chain recombines TRBV10-3 with TRBJ1-1, with no clear D. Trimming shortened V by 7 bases and J by 0 bases, and 15 bases separated the two germline ends. Germline V gene lookup returns CDR1 ENHRY and CDR2 SYGVKD. This CDR3 has 15 residues.

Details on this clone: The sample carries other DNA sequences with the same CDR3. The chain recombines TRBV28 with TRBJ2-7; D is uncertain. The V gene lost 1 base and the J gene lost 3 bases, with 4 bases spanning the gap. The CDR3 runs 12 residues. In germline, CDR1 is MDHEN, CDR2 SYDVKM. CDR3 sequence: CASSLYSYEQYF. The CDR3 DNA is TGTGCCAGCAGTTTATACAGCTACGAGCAGTACTTC.

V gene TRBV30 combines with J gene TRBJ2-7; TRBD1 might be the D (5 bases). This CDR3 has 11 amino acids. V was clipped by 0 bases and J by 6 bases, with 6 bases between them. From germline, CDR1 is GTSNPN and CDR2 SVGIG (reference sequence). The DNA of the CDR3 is TGTGCCTGGAGTGTAAGGGGCGAGCAGTACTTC. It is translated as CAWSVRGEQYF.

The CDR3 sequence is CSAKEDYGYTF. The CDR3 DNA follows: TGCAGTGCTAAGGAGGATTACGGCTACACCTTC. The V and J genes are TRBV20-1 and TRBJ1-2; D uncertain. Trimming took off 4 bases at V and 8 bases at J, with 11 bases between the two ends. CDR3 size: 11 residues. Germline loops: CDR1 DFQATT, CDR2 SNEGSKA (reference sequence).

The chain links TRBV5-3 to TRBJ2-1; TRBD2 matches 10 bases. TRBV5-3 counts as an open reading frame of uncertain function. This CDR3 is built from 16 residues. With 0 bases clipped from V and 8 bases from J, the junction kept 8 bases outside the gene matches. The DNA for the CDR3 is TGTGCCAGAAGCTTGGGTACAGCGGGAGGGCCTTATGAGCAGTTCTTC. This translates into CARSLGTAGGPYEQFF.

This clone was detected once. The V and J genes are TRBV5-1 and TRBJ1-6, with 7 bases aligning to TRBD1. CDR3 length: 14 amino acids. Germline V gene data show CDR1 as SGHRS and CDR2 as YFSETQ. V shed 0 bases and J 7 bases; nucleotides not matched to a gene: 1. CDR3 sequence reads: CASSLGQGNSPLHF. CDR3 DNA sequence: TGCGCCAGCAGCTTGGGACAGGGAAATTCACCCCTCCACTTT. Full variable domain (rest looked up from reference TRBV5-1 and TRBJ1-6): KAGVTQTPRYLIKTRGQQVTLSCSPISGHRSVSWYQQTPGQGLQFLFEYFSETQRNKGNFPGRFSGRQFSNSRSEMNVSTLELGDSALYLCASSLGQGNSPLHFGNGTRLTVT.

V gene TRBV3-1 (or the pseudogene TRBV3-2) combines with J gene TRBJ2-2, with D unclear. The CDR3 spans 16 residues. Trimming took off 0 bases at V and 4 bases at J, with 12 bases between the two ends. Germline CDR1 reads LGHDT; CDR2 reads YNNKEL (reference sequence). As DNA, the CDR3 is TGTGCCAGCAGCCAAGATCTCACCGTCGGCACCGGGGAGCTGTTTTTT. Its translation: CASSQDLTVGTGELFF.

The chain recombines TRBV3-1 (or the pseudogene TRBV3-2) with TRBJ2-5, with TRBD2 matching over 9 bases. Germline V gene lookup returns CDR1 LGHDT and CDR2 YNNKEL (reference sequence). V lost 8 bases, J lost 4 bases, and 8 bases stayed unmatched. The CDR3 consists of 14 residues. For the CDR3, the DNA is TGTGCCAGCGGGGCTAGCGGGACCCCAGAGACCCAGTACTTC. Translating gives CASGASGTPETQYF.

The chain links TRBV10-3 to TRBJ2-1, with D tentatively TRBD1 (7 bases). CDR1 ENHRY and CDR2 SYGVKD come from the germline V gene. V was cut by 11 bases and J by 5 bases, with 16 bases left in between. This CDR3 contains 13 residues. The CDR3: CAGQGGPDNEQFF. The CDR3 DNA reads TGTGCCGGTCAGGGGGGCCCCGACAATGAGCAGTTCTTC.

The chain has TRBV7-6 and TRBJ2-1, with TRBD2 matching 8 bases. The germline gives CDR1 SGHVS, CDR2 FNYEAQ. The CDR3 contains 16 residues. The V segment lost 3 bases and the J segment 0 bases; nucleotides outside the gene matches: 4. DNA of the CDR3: TGTGCCAGCAGCTTGGGGACTAGTAGCTCCTACAATGAGCAGTTCTTC. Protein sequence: CASSLGTSSSYNEQFF.

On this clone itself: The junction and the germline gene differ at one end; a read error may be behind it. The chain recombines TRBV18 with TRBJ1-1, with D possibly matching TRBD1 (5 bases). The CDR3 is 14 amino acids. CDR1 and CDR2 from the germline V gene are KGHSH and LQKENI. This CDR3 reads CASSPRTKNPEAFF. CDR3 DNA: TGTGCCAGCTCACCACGGACAAAGAACCCTGAAGCTTTCTTT.